This T cell receptor (beta chain) comes out of a study of blood T cell repertoires in COVID-19. For the study at large: Donors in the United States, Italy and Spain gave samples during acute or convalescent COVID-19. T cells, B-cell-depleted T cells, or PBMCs provided the cDNA or gDNA that served as material.

In the original workflow: The authors estimated nucleated cell counts from reference gene primer amplification. The method was immunoSEQ multiplex PCR; TCRdb's version includes in-frame clones alone and lacks a portion of them. D and trimming come from the DNA, and the V and J calls and clone size come from that table. The data hold some 180,000 clones, with approximately 87% observed a single time. Sequencing was performed on peripheral blood. This sequence was found in a man between 65 and 85 years old with active or convalescent COVID-19.

This CDR3 reads CASKQTNEQFF. CDR3 in DNA: TGCGCCAGCAAACAGACAAATGAGCAGTTCTTC. The chain is built from TRBV10-2 and TRBJ2-1, with D uncertain. This CDR3 is built from 11 residues. Deletions cut 7 bases from V and 7 bases from J, with 8 bases between. Germline CDR1 and CDR2: WSHSY and SAAADI.